This TCR beta chain appears in the sequencing data of a study of blood T cell repertoires in COVID-19. Study as a whole: The United States, Italy and Spain provided the acute and convalescent COVID-19 samples. Nucleic acid was either cDNA or gDNA, and it came from T cells, B-cell-depleted T cells, or PBMCs.

Per the study methods: How many nucleated cells were present was estimated from reference gene primer amplification. The table came from immunoSEQ multiplex PCR; TCRdb's copy has only in-frame clones and leaves some out. From that table come the V and J calls and clone size; the DNA was used to work out D and trimming. The repertoire holds 110,000 to 150,000 clones, 85% seen once, with around 3% in the top ten. This clone was counted once. Trimming cost V 8 bases and J 4 bases, with 16 bases left between them. The CDR3 extends over 14 amino acids. Germline V gene lookup returns CDR1 LNHDA and CDR2 SQIVND (reference sequence).

The chain uses TRBV19 and TRBJ2-3, with a tentative D call TRBD2 (5 bases). The material sequenced was peripheral blood. This sequence originates from a man aged 50 or older with acute or convalescent COVID-19. The CDR3 DNA is TGTGCCAGTGGTCTACTAGAAAAGGCAGATACGCAGTATTTT. This gives the protein CASGLLEKADTQYF.